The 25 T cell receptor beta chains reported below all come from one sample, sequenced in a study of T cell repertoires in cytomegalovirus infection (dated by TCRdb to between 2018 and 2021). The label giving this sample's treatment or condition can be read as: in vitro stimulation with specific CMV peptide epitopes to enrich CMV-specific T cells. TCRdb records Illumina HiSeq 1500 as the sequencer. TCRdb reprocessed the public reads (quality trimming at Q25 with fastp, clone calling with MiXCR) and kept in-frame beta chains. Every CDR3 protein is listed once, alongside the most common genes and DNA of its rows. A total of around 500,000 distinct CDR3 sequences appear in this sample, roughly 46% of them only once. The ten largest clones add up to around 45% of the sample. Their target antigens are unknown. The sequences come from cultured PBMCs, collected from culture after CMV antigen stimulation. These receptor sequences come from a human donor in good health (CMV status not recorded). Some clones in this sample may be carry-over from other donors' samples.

The CDR3 coding sequence is TGTGCCACCCAGCAGAGCCACCAAGAGACCCAGTACTTC. It translates to CATQQSHQETQYF. This rearrangement joins TRBV15 to TRBJ2-5; unclear D gene. Trimming removed 8 bases from V and 0 bases from J, with 10 bases in between. Germline V gene data show CDR1 as LNHNV and CDR2 as YYDKDF (reference sequence). The CDR3 sequence is 13 residues long.

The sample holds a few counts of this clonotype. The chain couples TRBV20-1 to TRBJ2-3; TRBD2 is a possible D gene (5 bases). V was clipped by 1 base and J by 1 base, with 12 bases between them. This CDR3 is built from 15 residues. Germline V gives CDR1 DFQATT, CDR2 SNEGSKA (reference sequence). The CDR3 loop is CSARARLRGTDTQYF. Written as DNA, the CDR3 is TGCAGTGCTAGAGCTCGACTACGAGGCACAGATACGCAGTATTTT.

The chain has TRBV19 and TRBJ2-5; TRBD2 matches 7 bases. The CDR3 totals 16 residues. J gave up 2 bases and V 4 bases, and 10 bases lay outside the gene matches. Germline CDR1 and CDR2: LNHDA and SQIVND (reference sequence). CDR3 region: CASSRGLGAPQETQYF. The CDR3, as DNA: TGTGCCAGTAGTAGAGGACTAGGGGCCCCTCAAGAGACCCAGTACTTC.

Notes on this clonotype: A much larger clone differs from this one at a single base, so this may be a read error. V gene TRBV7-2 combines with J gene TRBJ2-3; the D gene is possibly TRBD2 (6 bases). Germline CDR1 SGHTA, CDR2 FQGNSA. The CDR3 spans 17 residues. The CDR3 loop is CPSSSIGGGGSTDTQYF. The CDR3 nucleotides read TGTCCCAGCAGCTCCATAGGAGGAGGAGGGAGCACAGATACGCAGTATTTT.

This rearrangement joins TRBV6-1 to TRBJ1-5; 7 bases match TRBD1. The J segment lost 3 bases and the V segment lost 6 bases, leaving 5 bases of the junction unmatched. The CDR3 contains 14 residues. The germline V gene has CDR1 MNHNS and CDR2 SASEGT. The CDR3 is CASSNDRDNQPQHF. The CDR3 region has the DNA TGTGCCAGCAGCAACGACAGGGACAATCAGCCCCAGCATTTT.

This CDR3 is CASSSPGTEYYEQYF. CDR3 in DNA: TGTGCCAGCAGCTCCCCCGGGACAGAGTACTACGAGCAGTACTTC. J is TRBJ2-7 and V is TRBV7-9, with 7 bases lining up with TRBD1. V gave up 4 bases and J gave up 3 bases; unmatched junction bases: 9. CDR3 length equals 15 residues. Germline-derived CDR1 and CDR2 are SEHNR and FQNEAQ (reference sequence).

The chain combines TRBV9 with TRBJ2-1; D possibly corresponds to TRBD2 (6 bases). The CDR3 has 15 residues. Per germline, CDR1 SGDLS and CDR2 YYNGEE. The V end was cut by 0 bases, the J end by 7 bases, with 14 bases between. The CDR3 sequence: CASSVGGDVANEQFF. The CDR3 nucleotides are TGTGCCAGCAGCGTAGGGGGGGACGTAGCGAATGAGCAGTTCTTC.

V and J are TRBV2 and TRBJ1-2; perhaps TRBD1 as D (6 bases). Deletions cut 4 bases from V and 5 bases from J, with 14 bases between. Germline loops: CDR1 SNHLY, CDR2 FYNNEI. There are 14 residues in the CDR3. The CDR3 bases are TGTGCCAGCAGTGCGGAGGCAGGGGTTTATGGCTACACCTTC. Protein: CASSAEAGVYGYTF.

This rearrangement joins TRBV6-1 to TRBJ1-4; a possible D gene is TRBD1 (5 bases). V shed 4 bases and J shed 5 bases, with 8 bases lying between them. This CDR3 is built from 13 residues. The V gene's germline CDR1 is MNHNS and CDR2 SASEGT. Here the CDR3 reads CASSGHRNEKLFF. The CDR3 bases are TGTGCCAGCAGTGGGCACAGGAATGAAAAACTGTTTTTT.

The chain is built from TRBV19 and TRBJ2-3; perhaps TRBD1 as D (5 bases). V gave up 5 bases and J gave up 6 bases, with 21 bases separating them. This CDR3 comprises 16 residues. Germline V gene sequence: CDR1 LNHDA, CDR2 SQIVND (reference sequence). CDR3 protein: CASSSRVRISTDTQYF. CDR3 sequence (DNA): TGTGCCAGTAGTTCCAGGGTTCGGATCTCGACGGATACGCAGTATTTT.

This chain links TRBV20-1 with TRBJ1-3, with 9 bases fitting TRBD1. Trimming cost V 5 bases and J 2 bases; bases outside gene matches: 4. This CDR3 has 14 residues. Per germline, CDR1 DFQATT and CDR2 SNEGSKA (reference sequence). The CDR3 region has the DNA TGCAGTGCTGCGAGGACAGGGGCTGGAAACACCATATATTTT. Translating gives CSAARTGAGNTIYF.

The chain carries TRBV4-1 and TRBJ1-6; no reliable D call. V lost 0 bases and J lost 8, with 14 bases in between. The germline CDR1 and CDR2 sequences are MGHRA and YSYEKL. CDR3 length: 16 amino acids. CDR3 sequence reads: CASSQDFPGRYSPLHF. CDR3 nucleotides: TGCGCCAGCAGCCAAGATTTCCCTGGGCGATATTCACCCCTCCACTTT.

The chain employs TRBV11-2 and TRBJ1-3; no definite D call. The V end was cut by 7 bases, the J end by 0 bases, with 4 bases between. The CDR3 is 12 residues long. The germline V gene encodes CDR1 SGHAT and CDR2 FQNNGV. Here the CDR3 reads CASKASGNTIYF. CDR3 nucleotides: TGTGCCAGCAAGGCCTCTGGAAACACCATATATTTT.

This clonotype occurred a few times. CDR3 protein: CASSNRLSGRVSSYNEQFF. The CDR3 nucleotides are TGTGCCAGCAGCAATAGACTAAGCGGGAGGGTAAGCTCCTACAATGAGCAGTTCTTC. The chain combines TRBV7-8 with TRBJ2-1; 10 bases line up with TRBD2. This CDR3 comprises 19 residues. Trimming cost V 5 bases and J 0 bases; bases outside gene matches: 13. Germline CDR1 SGHVS, CDR2 FQNEAQ.

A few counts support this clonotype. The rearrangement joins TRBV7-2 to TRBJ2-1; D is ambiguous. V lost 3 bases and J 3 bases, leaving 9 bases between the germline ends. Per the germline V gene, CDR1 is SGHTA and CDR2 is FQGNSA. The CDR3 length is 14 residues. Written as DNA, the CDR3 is TGTGCCAGCAGCTTCTCCAAGGACTACAATGAGCAGTTCTTC. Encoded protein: CASSFSKDYNEQFF. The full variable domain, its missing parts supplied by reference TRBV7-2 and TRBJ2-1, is GAGVSQSPSNKVTEKGKDVELRCDPISGHTALYWYRQSLGQGLEFLIYFQGNSAPDKSGLPSDRFSAERTGGSVSTLTIQRTQQEDSAVYLCASSFSKDYNEQFFGPGTRLTVL.

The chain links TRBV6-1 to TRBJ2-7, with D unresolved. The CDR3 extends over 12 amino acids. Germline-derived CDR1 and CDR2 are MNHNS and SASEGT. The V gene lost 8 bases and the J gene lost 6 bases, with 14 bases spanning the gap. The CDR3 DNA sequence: TGTGCCAGCTGTACCAGGAGAGGCGAGCAGTACTTC. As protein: CASCTRRGEQYF.

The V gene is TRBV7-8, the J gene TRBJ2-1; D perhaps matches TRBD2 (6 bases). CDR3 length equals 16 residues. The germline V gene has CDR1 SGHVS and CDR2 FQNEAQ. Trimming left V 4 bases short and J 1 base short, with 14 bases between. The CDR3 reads CASSSTGDGSYNEQFF. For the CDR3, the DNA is TGTGCCAGCAGCTCGACGGGGGACGGTTCCTACAATGAGCAGTTCTTC.

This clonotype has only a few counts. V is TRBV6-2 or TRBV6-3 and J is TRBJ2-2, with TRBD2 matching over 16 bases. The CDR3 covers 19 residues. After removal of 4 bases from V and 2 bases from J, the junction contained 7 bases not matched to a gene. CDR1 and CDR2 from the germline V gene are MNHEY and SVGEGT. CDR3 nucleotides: TGTGCCAGCAGTTTTGGGACTAGCGGGAGGGGCTCCAACACCGGGGAGCTGTTTTTT. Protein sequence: CASSFGTSGRGSNTGELFF.

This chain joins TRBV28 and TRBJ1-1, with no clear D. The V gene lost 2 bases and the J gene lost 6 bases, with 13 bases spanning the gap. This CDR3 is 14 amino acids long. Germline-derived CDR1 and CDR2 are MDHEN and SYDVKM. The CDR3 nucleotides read TGTGCCAGCAGTTTACCGGCCAGCCTGCCTGAAGCTTTCTTT. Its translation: CASSLPASLPEAFF. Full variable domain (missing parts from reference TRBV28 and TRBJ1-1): DVKVTQSSRYLVKRTGEKVFLECVQDMDHENMFWYRQDPGLGLRLIYFSYDVKMKEKGDIPEGYSVSREKKERFSLILESASTNQTSMYLCASSLPASLPEAFFGQGTRLTVV.

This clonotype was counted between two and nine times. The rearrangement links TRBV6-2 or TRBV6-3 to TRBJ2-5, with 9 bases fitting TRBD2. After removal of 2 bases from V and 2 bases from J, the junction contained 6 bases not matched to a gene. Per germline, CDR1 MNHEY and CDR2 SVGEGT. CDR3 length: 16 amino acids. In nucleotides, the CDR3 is TGTGCCAGCAGTTACCCTAGCGGGACCAATCAAGAGACCCAGTACTTC. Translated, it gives CASSYPSGTNQETQYF.

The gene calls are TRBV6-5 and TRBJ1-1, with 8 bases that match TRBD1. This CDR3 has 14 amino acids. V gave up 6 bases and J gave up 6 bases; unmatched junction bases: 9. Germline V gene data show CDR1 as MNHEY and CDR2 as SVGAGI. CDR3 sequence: CASRPRTGPAEAFF. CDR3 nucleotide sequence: TGTGCCAGCAGACCTCGGACAGGGCCCGCTGAAGCTTTCTTT.

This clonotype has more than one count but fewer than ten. The CDR3 DNA follows: TGTGCCAGCAGCTTTACACAGGGGGTAAACTATGGCTACACCTTC. This codes for CASSFTQGVNYGYTF. V gene TRBV7-2 combines with J gene TRBJ1-2; 8 bases fit TRBD1. V lost 3 bases to trimming and J lost 2 bases; unmatched junction nucleotides: 5. This CDR3 comprises 15 residues. From germline, CDR1 is SGHTA and CDR2 FQGNSA.

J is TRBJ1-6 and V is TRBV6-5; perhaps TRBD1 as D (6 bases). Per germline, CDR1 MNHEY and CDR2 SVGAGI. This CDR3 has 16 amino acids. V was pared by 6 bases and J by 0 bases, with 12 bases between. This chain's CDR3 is CASSQRGSSYNSPLHF. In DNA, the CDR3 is TGTGCCAGCAGCCAAAGGGGGAGCTCCTATAATTCACCCCTCCACTTT.

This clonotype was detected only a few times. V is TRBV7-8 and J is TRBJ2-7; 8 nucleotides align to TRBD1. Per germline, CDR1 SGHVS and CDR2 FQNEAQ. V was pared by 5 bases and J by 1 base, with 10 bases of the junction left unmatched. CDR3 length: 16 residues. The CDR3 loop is CASSRTGRLFSYEQYF. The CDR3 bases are TGTGCCAGCAGCCGGACAGGGAGGCTATTTTCCTACGAGCAGTACTTC.

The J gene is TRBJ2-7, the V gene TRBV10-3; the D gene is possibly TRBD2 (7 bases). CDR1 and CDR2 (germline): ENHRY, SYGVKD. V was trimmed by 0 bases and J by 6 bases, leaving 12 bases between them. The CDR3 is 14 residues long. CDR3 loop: CAISESAGALEQYF. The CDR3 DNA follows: TGTGCCATCAGTGAGTCGGCGGGGGCCCTCGAGCAGTACTTC.